This TCR beta chain emerged from a study of blood T cell repertoires in COVID-19. Study at large: Whether acute or convalescent, the COVID-19 samples came from the United States, Italy and Spain. PBMCs, B-cell-depleted T cells, or T cells provided the cDNA or gDNA that made up the material.

In the authors' methods: The authors estimated nucleated cell counts from reference gene primer amplification. Clones were read by immunoSEQ multiplex PCR, and TCRdb kept only the in-frame ones, dropping some. V, J and clone size are those of that table, while D and trimming were read from the DNA. The top ten hold over 1.5% of the sample, which has about 100,000 clones, 86% seen once. The germline V gene has CDR1 SQVTM and CDR2 ANQGSEA. Losses at the gene ends were 7 bases for V and 6 bases for J; bases not matched to a gene: 12. CDR3 length: 13 residues. Material: peripheral blood. This sequence was found in an elderly man with acute or convalescent COVID-19. The genes are TRBV29-1 and TRBJ2-7; 7 bases line up with TRBD1. This CDR3 reads CSAGTALVSEQYF. DNA for the CDR3: TGCAGCGCCGGGACAGCTCTTGTCTCCGAGCAGTACTTC.